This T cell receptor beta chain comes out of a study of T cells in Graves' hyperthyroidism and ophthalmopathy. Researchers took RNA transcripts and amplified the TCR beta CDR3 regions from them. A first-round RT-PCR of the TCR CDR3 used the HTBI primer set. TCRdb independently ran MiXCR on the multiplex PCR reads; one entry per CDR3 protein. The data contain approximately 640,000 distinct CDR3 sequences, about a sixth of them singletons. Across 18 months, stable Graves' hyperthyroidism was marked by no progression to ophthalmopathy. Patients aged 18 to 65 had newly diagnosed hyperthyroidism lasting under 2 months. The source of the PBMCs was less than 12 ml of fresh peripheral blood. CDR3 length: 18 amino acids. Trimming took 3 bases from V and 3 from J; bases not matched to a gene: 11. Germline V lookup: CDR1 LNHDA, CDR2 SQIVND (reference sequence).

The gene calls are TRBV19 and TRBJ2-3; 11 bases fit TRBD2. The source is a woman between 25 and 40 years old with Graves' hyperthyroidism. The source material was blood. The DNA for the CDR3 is TGTGCCAGTAGTATCTCGACTAGCGGGAACGGGAGAACAGATACGCAGTATTTT. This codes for CASSISTSGNGRTDTQYF.